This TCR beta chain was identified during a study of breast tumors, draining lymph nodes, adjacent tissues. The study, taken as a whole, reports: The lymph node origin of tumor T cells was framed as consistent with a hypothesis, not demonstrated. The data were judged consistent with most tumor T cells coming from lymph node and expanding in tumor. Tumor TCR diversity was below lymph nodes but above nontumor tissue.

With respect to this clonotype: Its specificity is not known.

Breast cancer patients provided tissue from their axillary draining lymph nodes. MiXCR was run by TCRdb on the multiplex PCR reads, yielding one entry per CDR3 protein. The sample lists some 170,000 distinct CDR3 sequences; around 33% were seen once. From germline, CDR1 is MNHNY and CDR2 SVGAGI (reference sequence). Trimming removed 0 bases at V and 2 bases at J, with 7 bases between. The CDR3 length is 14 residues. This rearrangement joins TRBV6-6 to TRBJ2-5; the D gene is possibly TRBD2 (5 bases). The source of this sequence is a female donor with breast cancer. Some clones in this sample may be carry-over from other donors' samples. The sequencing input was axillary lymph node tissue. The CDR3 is CASSYSRGQETQYF. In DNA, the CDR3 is TGTGCCAGCAGTTACTCGAGAGGGCAAGAGACCCAGTACTTC.